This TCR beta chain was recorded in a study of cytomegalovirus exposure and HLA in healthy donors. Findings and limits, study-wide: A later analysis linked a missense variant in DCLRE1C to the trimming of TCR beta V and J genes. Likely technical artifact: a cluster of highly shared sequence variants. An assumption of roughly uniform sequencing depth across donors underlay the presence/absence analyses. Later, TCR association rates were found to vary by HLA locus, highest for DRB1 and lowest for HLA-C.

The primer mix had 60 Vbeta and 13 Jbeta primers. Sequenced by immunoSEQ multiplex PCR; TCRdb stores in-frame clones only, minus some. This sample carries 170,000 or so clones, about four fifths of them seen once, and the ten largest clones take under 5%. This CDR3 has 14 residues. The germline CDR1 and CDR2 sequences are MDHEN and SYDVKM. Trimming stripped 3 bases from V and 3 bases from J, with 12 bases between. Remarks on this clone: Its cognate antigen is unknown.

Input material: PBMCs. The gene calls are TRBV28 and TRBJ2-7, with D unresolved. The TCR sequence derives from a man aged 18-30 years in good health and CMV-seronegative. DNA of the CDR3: TGTGCCAGCAGTTTCACGGTCGGTGACTACGAGCAGTACTTC. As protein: CASSFTVGDYEQYF.